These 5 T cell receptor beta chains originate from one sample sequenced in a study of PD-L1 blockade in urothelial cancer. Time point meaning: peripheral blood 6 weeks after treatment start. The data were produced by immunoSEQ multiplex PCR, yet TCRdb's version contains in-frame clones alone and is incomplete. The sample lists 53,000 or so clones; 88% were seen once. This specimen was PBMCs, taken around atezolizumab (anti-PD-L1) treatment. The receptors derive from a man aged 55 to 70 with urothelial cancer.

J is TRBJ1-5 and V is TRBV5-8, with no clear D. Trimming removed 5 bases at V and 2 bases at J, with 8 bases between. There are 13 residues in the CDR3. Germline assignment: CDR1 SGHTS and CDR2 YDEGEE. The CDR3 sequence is CASSQRRNQPQHF. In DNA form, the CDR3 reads TGTGCCAGCAGTCAGCGGCGCAATCAGCCCCAGCATTTT.

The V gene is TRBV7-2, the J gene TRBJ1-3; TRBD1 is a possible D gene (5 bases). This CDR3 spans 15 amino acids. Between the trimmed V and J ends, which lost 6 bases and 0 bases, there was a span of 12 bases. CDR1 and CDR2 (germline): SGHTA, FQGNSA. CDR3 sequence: CASSRGHPSGNTIYF. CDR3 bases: TGTGCCAGCAGTAGAGGACATCCCTCTGGAAACACCATATATTTT.

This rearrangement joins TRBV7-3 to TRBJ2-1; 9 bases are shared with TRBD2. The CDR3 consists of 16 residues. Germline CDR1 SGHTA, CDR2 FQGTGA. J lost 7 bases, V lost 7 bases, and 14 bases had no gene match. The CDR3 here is CASTGGGAGTVNEQFF. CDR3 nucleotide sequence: TGTGCCAGCACAGGCGGGGGGGCAGGTACCGTAAATGAGCAGTTCTTC.

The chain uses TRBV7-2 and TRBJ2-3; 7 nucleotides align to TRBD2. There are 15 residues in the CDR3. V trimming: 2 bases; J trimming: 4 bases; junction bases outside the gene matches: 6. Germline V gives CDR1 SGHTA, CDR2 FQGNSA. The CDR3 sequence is CASSLRGLAADTQYF. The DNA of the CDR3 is TGTGCCAGCAGCTTAAGGGGTCTAGCGGCAGATACGCAGTATTTT. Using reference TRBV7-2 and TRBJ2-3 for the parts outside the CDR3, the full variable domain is GAGVSQSPSNKVTEKGKDVELRCDPISGHTALYWYRQSLGQGLEFLIYFQGNSAPDKSGLPSDRFSAERTGGSVSTLTIQRTQQEDSAVYLCASSLRGLAADTQYFGPGTRLTVL.

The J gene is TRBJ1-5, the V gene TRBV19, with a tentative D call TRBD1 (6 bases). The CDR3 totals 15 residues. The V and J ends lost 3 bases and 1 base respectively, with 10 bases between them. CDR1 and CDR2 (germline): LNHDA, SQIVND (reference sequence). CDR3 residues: CASSIDRRSNQPQHF. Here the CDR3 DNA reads TGTGCCAGTAGTATCGACAGGCGGAGCAATCAGCCCCAGCATTTT.